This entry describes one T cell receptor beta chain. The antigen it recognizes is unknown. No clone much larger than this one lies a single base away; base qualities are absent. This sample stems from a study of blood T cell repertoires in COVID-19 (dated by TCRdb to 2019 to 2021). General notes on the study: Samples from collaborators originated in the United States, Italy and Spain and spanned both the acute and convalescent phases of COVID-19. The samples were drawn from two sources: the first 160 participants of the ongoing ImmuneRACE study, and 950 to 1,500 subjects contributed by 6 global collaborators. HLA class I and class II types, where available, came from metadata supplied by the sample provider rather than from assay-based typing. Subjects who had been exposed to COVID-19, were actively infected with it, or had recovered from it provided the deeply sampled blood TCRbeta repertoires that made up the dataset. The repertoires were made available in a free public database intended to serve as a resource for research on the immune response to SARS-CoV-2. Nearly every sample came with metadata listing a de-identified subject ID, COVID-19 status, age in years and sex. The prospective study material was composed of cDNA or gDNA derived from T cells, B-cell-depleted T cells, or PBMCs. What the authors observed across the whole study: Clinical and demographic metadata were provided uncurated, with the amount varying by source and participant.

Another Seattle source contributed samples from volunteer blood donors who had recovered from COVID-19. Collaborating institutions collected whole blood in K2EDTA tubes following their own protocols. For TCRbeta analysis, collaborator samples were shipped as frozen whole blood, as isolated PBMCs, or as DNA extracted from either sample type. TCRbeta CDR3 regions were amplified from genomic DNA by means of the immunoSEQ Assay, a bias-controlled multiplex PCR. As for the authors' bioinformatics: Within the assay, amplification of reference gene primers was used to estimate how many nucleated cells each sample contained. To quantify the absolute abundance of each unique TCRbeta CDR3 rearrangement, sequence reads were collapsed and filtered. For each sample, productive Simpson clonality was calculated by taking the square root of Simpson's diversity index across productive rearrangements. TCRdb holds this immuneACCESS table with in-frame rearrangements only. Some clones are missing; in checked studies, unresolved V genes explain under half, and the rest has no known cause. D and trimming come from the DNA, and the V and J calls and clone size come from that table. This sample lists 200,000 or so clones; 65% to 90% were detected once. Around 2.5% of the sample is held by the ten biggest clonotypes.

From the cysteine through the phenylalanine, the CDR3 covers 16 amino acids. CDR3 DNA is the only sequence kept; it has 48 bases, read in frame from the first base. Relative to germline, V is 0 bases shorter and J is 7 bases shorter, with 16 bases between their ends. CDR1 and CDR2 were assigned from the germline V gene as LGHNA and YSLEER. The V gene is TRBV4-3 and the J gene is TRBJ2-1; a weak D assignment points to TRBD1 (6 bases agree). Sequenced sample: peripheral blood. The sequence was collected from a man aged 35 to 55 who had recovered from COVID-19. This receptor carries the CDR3 CASSQDGQGLWNEQFF. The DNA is TGCGCCAGCAGCCAAGATGGGCAGGGGCTTTGGAATGAGCAGTTCTTC.